The rows below give T cell receptor beta chains drawn from one sample of a study of T cell responses to AZD1222 COVID-19 vaccine. Produced via immunoSEQ multiplex PCR; TCRdb's table is partial and in-frame only. The sample lists under 110,000 clones; 87% were seen once. The sequences come from peripheral blood, collected on day 0 of AZD1222 vaccination. The receptors here all came from an adult in good health. Each CDR3 is given with its conserved first and last residue. The D gene is left open where the match is weak. Not every row has a clone size; where given, it reads once, few, many or a size class.

>TRBV5-4|TRBJ2-7|TRBD2|.
TGTGCCAGCAGCCCCTACGCCGGGACTAGCCGGTTTCCGAAGTACTTC
CASSPYAGTSRFPKYF
>TRBV3-1/TRBV3-2|TRBJ1-1|TRBD1|.
TGTGCCAGCAGCCATGGGACAGGTGAAGCTTTCTTT
CASSHGTGEAFF
>TRBV7-2|TRBJ2-7|.|.
TGTGCCAGCAGCTTATCGGGTCACGAGCAGTACTTC
CASSLSGHEQYF
>TRBV30|TRBJ1-2|TRBD1|.
TGTGCCTGGAGTGCGACATCAGGGGGCAATCAGGGTGGCTACACCTTC
CAWSATSGGNQGGYTF
>TRBV10-2|TRBJ2-7|.|.
TGCGCCAGCAAGGGCAGGGCCTACGAGCAGTACTTC
CASKGRAYEQYF
>TRBV24-1|TRBJ2-1|TRBD2|.
TGTGCCACCAGTGACCGAGCGGGAGCAGCGAATGAGCAGTTCTTC
CATSDRAGAANEQFF
>TRBV7-9|TRBJ1-2|.|.
TGTGCCAGCAGCTTAGAAGGGGGGAGATCCTCTGGCTACACCTTC
CASSLEGGRSSGYTF
>TRBV19|TRBJ2-1|TRBD1|.
TGTGCCAGTAGTATAATCCGGGACAGTAATGAGCAGTTCTTC
CASSIIRDSNEQFF
>TRBV9|TRBJ1-5|.|.
TGTGCCAGCAGCGTATCTGGGGATAGCAATCAGCCCCAGCATTTT
CASSVSGDSNQPQHF
>TRBV3-1/TRBV3-2|TRBJ1-3|TRBD1|.
TGTGCCAGCAGCCATGGGGACAGGGGAAGGGGAAACACCATATATTTT
CASSHGDRGRGNTIYF
>TRBV29-1|TRBJ1-2|.|.
TGCAGCGTTGAAGACGGGTTTACCTTC
CSVEDGFTF
>TRBV6-5|TRBJ1-1|.|.
TGTGCCAGCAGTTCCGGGGGCAACACTGAAGCTTTCTTT
CASSSGGNTEAFF
>TRBV6-6|TRBJ2-7|.|.
TGTGCCAGCAGCCCCGACAGAGAACCCTACGAGCAGTACTTC
CASSPDREPYEQYF
>TRBV29-1|TRBJ1-4|.|few
TGCAGCGTTGAATTAGCTAGGGGGTCTGCTAATGAAAAACTGTTTTTT
CSVELARGSANEKLFF
>TRBV29-1|TRBJ2-7|.|.
TGCAGCGTTTTGGCGGCAGGGAAAATACACGAGCAGTACTTC
CSVLAAGKIHEQYF
>TRBV7-9|TRBJ2-3|TRBD2|.
TGTGCCAGCAAAGGCGGGAGGGTCACAGATACGCAGTATTTT
CASKGGRVTDTQYF
>TRBV3-1/TRBV3-2|TRBJ1-5|.|.
TGTGCCAGCAGCCAAGGGGGGGGCTATAGCAATCAGCCCCAGCATTTT
CASSQGGGYSNQPQHF
>TRBV5-1|TRBJ2-2|TRBD1|.
TGCGCCAGCAGCTTGGACAGGGGGCATACCGGGGAGCTGTTTTTT
CASSLDRGHTGELFF
>TRBV7-9|TRBJ2-1|.|.
TGTGCCAGCAGCGGGCCAGGTAGCCCGACCTCCAATGAGCAGTTCTTC
CASSGPGSPTSNEQFF
>TRBV14|TRBJ2-3|.|.
TGTGCCAGCAGCCAGGGAGACGAGGGTACGCAGTATTTT
CASSQGDEGTQYF
>TRBV6-5|TRBJ2-7|TRBD1|.
TGTGCCAGCATTCCCCGGACAGGGGAGGTCGAGCAGTACTTC
CASIPRTGEVEQYF
>TRBV5-6|TRBJ1-1|TRBD1|.
TGTGCCAGCAGCTTGTTGGGGACAGGGACGAACACTGAAGCTTTCTTT
CASSLLGTGTNTEAFF
>TRBV7-2|TRBJ2-7|.|once
TGTGCCAGCAGCTTAGCTAGCGTCTCCTACGAGCAGTACTTC
CASSLASVSYEQYF
>TRBV6-5|TRBJ2-7|.|.
TGTGCCAGCAGGTCCGACAGCTACGAGCAGTACTTC
CASRSDSYEQYF
>TRBV7-2|TRBJ2-6|.|once
TGTGCCAGCAGCTCCGAACCGGGACGTATCTCTGGGGCCAACGTCCTGACTTTC
CASSSEPGRISGANVLTF